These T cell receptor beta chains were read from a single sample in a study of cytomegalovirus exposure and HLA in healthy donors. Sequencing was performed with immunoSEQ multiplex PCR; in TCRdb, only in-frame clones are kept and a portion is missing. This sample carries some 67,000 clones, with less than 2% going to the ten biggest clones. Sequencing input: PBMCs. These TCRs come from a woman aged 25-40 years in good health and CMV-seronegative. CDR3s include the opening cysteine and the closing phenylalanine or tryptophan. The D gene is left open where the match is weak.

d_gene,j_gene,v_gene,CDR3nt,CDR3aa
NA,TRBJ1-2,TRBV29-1,TGCAGCGTTGAGGCCGGTTGGAGCTATGGCTACACCTTC,CSVEAGWSYGYTF
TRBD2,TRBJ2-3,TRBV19,TGTGCCAGTAGTCAATTCAGCGGGAGGGCAGCAGATACGCAGTATTTT,CASSQFSGRAADTQYF
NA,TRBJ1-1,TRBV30,TGTGCCTGGAGTGTACAGGGGAACACTGAAGCTTTCTTT,CAWSVQGNTEAFF
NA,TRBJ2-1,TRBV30,TGTGCCTGGAATCCGGGATCCAAAAGCTCCTACAATGAGCAGTTCTTC,CAWNPGSKSSYNEQFF
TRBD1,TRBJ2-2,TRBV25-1,TGTGCCAGCCACAGGGGAAATGTGGACGGGGAGCTGTTTTTT,CASHRGNVDGELFF
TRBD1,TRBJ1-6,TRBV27,TGTGCCAGCAGCGCTGACAGGGAGCCTAATAATTCACCCCTCCACTTT,CASSADREPNNSPLHF
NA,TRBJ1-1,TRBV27,TGTGCCAGTCAGGCGACGGTGAACACTGAAGCTTTCTTT,CASQATVNTEAFF
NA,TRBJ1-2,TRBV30,TGTGCCTGGTCCTACGGGGGACGCGGTGGCTACACCTTC,CAWSYGGRGGYTF
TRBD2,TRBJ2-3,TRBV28,TGTGCCAGCAGCACACCTTTTTCACTAGCGGGGCAGACAGATACGCAGTATTTT,CASSTPFSLAGQTDTQYF
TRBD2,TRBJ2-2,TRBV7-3,TGTGCCAGCAGCTTAACCGGGAGGGGGGAGCTGTTTTTT,CASSLTGRGELFF
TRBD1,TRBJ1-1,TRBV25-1,TGTGCCAGCAGGGGGACAGGGTTGAACACTGAAGCTTTCTTT,CASRGTGLNTEAFF
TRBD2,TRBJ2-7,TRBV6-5,TGTGCCAGCAGCACGGGACTAGCTCCATACGAGCAGTACTTC,CASSTGLAPYEQYF
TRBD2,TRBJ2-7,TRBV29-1,TGCAGCGCCGGGACTAGCGACGTTGACGAGCAGTACTTC,CSAGTSDVDEQYF
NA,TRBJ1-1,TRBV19,TGTGCCAGTAGTATAACTTCGCGGGGCAGGGAGAACACTGAAGCTTTCTTT,CASSITSRGRENTEAFF
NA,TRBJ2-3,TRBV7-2,TGTGCCAGCAGCTTAGCCACTGGTGCAGATACGCAGTATTTT,CASSLATGADTQYF
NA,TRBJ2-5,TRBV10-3,TGTGCCATCAGCGGGAGCCAAGAGACCCAGTACTTC,CAISGSQETQYF
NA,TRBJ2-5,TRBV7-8,TGTGCCAGCAGCTTAACTGGGCAGGCCGAGACCCAGTACTTC,CASSLTGQAETQYF
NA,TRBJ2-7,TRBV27,TGTGCCAGCAGTCGACTAGTTGCGGTCGGTCGGGACGAGCAGTACTTC,CASSRLVAVGRDEQYF
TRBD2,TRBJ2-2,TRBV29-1,TGCAGTGTCGAGTTTAGCGGGAGACTCCCCGGGGAGCTGTTTTTT,CSVEFSGRLPGELFF
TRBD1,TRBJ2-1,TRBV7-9,TGTGCCAGCAGCTTAGTGGGACAGGGGACCTACAATGAGCAGTTCTTC,CASSLVGQGTYNEQFF
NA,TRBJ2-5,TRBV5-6,TGTGCCAGCAGCTTGGGCGAAGTTACCCAGTACTTC,CASSLGEVTQYF
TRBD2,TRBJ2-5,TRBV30,TGTGCCTGGAGTTCTAGCGGGGGCCAGACCCAGTACTTC,CAWSSSGGQTQYF
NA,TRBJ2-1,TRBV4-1,TGCGCCAGCAGCCAAGTCCAAAACTCCTACAATGAGCAGTTCTTC,CASSQVQNSYNEQFF
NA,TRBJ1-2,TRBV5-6,TGTGCCAGCAGCTTTCGCGTGACAGACCCTAACTATGGCTACACCTTC,CASSFRVTDPNYGYTF
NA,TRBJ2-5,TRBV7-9,TGTGCCAGCGGGCGGGCCGGGTCGGAGACCCAGTACTTC,CASGRAGSETQYF
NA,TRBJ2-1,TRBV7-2,TGTGCCAGCAGCTGGGGCCAGGGGTGGAACAATGAGCAGTTCTTC,CASSWGQGWNNEQFF
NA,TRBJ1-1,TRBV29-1,TGCAGCGTTGACAGGGCCCTGAACACTGAAGCTTTCTTT,CSVDRALNTEAFF
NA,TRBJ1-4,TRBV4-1,TGCGCCAGCAGCCTAACAGAGGGGGATGAAAAACTGTTTTTT,CASSLTEGDEKLFF
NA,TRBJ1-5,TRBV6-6,TGTGCCAGCAGTTACGATCAGGGGTACCCCCAGCATTTT,CASSYDQGYPQHF
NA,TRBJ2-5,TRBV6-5,TGTGCCATCATGGACTATCAAGAGACCCAGTACTTC,CAIMDYQETQYF
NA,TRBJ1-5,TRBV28,TGTGCCAGCAGTCATTGGGAGGGGCACGGCGAGCAGCCCCAGCATTTT,CASSHWEGHGEQPQHF
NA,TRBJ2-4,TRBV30,TGTGCCTGGAGTGGGGCGGGGTCAGAGAGGGTACGATGGTTC,CAWSGAGSERVRWF
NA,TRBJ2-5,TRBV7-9,TGTGCCAGCATCAAACTTGGGGGGGCCGGGGAGACCCAGTACTTC,CASIKLGGAGETQYF
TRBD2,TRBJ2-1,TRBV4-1,TGCGCCAGCAGCCACGTCGTCAAAGGACTAGCGACCTACAATGAGCAGTTCTTC,CASSHVVKGLATYNEQFF
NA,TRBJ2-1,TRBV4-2,TGTGCCAGCAGCCAAGACCCACGACTAGGAGGACGCAATGAGCAGTTCTTC,CASSQDPRLGGRNEQFF
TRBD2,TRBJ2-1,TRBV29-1,TGCAGCGTCTTAGGGACTAGCGGTTCCTACAATGAGCAGTTCTTC,CSVLGTSGSYNEQFF
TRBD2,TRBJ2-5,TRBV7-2,TGTGCCAGCAGCTTAGCGCTCTTGACTAGCGGGGCGGAGACCCAGTACTTC,CASSLALLTSGAETQYF
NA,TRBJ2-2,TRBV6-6,TGTGCCAGCAGCCCCAGCGGGACCGGGGAGCTGTTTTTT,CASSPSGTGELFF
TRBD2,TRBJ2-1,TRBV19,TGTGCCAGTAGTATAGGCACGTCAGGACTAGCGGGAGGGGGGCAGTTCTTC,CASSIGTSGLAGGGQFF
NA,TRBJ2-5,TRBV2,TGTGCCAGCAGATGGGGGGTAGAGACCCAGTACTTC,CASRWGVETQYF
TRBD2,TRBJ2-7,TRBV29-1,TGCAGCGTTGTTGCGGGAGGGCTCCACGAGCAGTACTTC,CSVVAGGLHEQYF
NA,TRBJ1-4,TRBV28,TGTGCCAGCAGTTTATGGGGGGGAAGGGAAAAACTGTTTTTT,CASSLWGGREKLFF
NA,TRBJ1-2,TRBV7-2,TGTGCCAGCAGCCCCGCTGGGGGCAGCTATTATGGCTACACCTTC,CASSPAGGSYYGYTF
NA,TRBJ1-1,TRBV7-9,TGTGCCAGCAGCTTTATATACAGGCGGAACACTGAAGCTTTCTTT,CASSFIYRRNTEAFF